This TCR beta chain is drawn from a study of T-cell memory formation after mild COVID-19. Looking at the study overall: TCR clusters showed largely donor specificity.

The CDR3 is 16 residues long. Germline V CDR1 and CDR2: LNHDA, SQIVND (reference sequence). Losses at the gene ends were 3 bases for V and 4 bases for J; bases not matched to a gene: 6. A few counts support this clonotype. Its antigen is undetermined. TCRdb reanalysed the 5' RACE reads using MiXCR and keeps one entry per CDR3 protein. The sample records some 190,000 distinct CDR3 sequences, approximately 20% being singletons. Broader study findings: Researchers found some responding clones in pre-infection memory, a sign that cross-reactive memory joined. Whereas later expanders leaned CD4+, clones contracting day 15 to 85 showed a balanced CD4/CD8 makeup.

This sequence joins TRBV19 and TRBJ1-1; TRBD1 matches at 12 bases. This sequence was found in an adult woman who had mild COVID-19 (a few samples of this study predate the infection). Cell type and time point are not known. The source material was PBMCs or a T cell subset sorted from them (not recorded which). The CDR3 loop is CASSIRGTGGRTEAFF. The DNA for the CDR3 is TGTGCCAGTAGTATTCGGGGGACAGGGGGCCGCACTGAAGCTTTCTTT.